The 24 T cell receptor beta chains in this list originate from one sample, sequenced in a study of shared clonotypes between healthy human individuals. Sequencing used immunoSEQ multiplex PCR; TCRdb keeps in-frame clones, though not all of them. In the table there are approximately 120,000 clones, more than 65% of which are singletons. The sample was memory CD8+ T cells sorted from blood. Subset here: CD45RO+ cells pooled with CCR7-negative TemRA cells. These receptors were collected from a woman in her 30s in good health.

The chain carries TRBV2 and TRBJ2-1; D is ambiguous. Germline CDR1 SNHLY, CDR2 FYNNEI. The CDR3 totals 15 residues. V lost 6 bases and J 3 bases, leaving 15 bases between the germline ends. CDR3 nucleotides: TGTGCCAGCAGAGAAACTATCCACCTCTACAATGAGCAGTTCTTC. Protein product: CASRETIHLYNEQFF.

The rearrangement links TRBV5-1 to TRBJ2-5, with D possibly being TRBD2 (5 bases). Germline V gene lookup returns CDR1 SGHRS and CDR2 YFSETQ. The CDR3 consists of 14 residues. The V and J ends lost 3 bases and 2 bases respectively, with 11 bases between them. The CDR3 DNA sequence: TGCGCCAGCAGCTCCGAACCGGGGCAAGAGACCCAGTACTTC. Protein sequence: CASSSEPGQETQYF.

This clone came up many times. This chain links TRBV28 with TRBJ1-2; 9 bases map to TRBD1. Germline V gene sequence: CDR1 MDHEN, CDR2 SYDVKM. The CDR3 sequence is 17 residues long. With 7 bases clipped from V and 9 bases from J, the junction kept 21 bases outside the gene matches. CDR3 in DNA: TGTGCCAGCACCTCGCGGGGACAGGGTTTCAGTTCCCGCAGCTACACCTTC. This translates into CASTSRGQGFSSRSYTF.

The chain combines TRBV5-1 with TRBJ2-7, with 12 bases identical to TRBD1. The CDR3 is 16 amino acids. Germline values: CDR1 SGHRS, CDR2 YFSETQ. V gave up 0 bases and J gave up 8 bases; unmatched junction bases: 9. The CDR3 sequence: CASSLAGPGTGGQQYF. CDR3 DNA: TGCGCCAGCAGCTTGGCGGGACCCGGGACAGGGGGCCAGCAGTACTTC.

V and J are TRBV25-1 and TRBJ2-3, with D unresolved. Trimming removed 5 bases at V and 0 bases at J, with 6 bases between. The CDR3 covers 13 residues. Germline loops: CDR1 MGHDK, CDR2 SYGVNS. This chain's CDR3 is CASSTPSTDTQYF. In DNA form, the CDR3 reads TGTGCCAGCAGTACGCCTAGCACAGATACGCAGTATTTT.

This clone came up a few times. The rearrangement joins TRBV29-1 to TRBJ2-5; unclear D gene. V was cut by 7 bases and J by 4 bases, with 13 bases left in between. This CDR3 contains 12 residues. The germline V gene has CDR1 SQVTM and CDR2 ANQGSEA. CDR3 coding DNA: TGCAGCGCCACCACGTCTCGAGAGACCCAGTACTTC. It encodes CSATTSRETQYF.

The rearrangement uses TRBV28 and TRBJ2-7; a weak D match, TRBD2 (5 bases). Trimming cost V 10 bases and J 3 bases, with 13 bases left between them. The CDR3 spans 12 residues. Germline V gene sequence: CDR1 MDHEN, CDR2 SYDVKM. In DNA, the CDR3 is TGTGCCACCGACGACGAGGGCTACGAGCAGTACTTC. Translated, it gives CATDDEGYEQYF.

The CDR3 here is CASSVDRVEVRPQHF. The CDR3 DNA follows: TGTGCCAGCAGTGTTGACAGGGTCGAAGTGCGGCCCCAGCATTTT. This chain connects TRBV2 to TRBJ1-5, with 7 bases that match TRBD1. The ends lost 4 bases at V and 9 bases at J; junction bases unmatched: 12. This CDR3 spans 15 amino acids. Germline V gene sequence: CDR1 SNHLY, CDR2 FYNNEI.

J is TRBJ1-3 and V is TRBV7-6, with 7 bases matching TRBD1. The CDR3 runs to 15 residues. V shed 5 bases and J 2 bases; nucleotides not matched to a gene: 6. The germline V gene has CDR1 SGHVS and CDR2 FNYEAQ. The CDR3 loop reads CASSNHRGTGNTIYF. The CDR3 nucleotides are TGTGCCAGCAGCAACCACAGGGGAACTGGAAACACCATATATTTT.

The V call is TRBV10-1, the J call TRBJ1-4; maybe TRBD1 (5 bases). The germline CDR1 and CDR2 sequences are WNHNN and SYGVQD (reference sequence). The CDR3 extends over 18 amino acids. V was trimmed by 6 bases and J by 3 bases, leaving 23 bases between them. CDR3 DNA: TGCGCCAGCAGGCTTGGACACGGAGAAAATGTAGCTAATGAAAAACTGTTTTTT. It specifies CASRLGHGENVANEKLFF.

The table lists this clone with a few counts. The V gene is TRBV6-6, the J gene TRBJ2-3, with unresolved D. The germline CDR1 and CDR2 sequences are MNHNY and SVGAGI (reference sequence). The CDR3 covers 13 residues. Trimming stripped 5 bases from V and 1 base from J, with 7 bases between. The CDR3, as DNA: TGTGCCAGCAGTGGAGTTGGCACAGATACGCAGTATTTT. Its protein is CASSGVGTDTQYF.

This clone was counted ten times or more. The V gene is TRBV28, the J gene TRBJ1-4; unclear D gene. Germline CDR1 reads MDHEN; CDR2 reads SYDVKM. Deletions cut 6 bases from V and 8 bases from J, with 16 bases between. This CDR3 is built from 14 residues. CDR3 sequence reads: CASRLRLGWEKLFF. The CDR3, as DNA: TGTGCCAGCAGGCTTCGTTTGGGGTGGGAAAAACTGTTTTTT. Using reference TRBV28 and TRBJ1-4 for the parts outside the CDR3, the full variable domain is DVKVTQSSRYLVKRTGEKVFLECVQDMDHENMFWYRQDPGLGLRLIYFSYDVKMKEKGDIPEGYSVSREKKERFSLILESASTNQTSMYLCASRLRLGWEKLFFGSGTQLSVL.

This clone has only a few counts. The gene calls are TRBV7-8 and TRBJ2-5, with D possibly called TRBD1 or TRBD2 (5 bases each). Trimming took off 4 bases at V and 2 bases at J, with 14 bases between the two ends. The CDR3 covers 15 residues. Germline values: CDR1 SGHVS, CDR2 FQNEAQ. The CDR3 bases are TGTGCCAGCAGCTCCTACCGGGACCCGCAAGAGACCCAGTACTTC. Protein: CASSSYRDPQETQYF.

The CDR3 sequence is CASSFFSGRGTGELFF. In nucleotides, the CDR3 is TGTGCCAGCAGCTTTTTCTCTGGGAGGGGCACCGGGGAGCTGTTTTTT. This chain joins TRBV5-4 and TRBJ2-2; the match to TRBD2 covers 7 bases. Germline CDR1 and CDR2: SGHNT and YYREEE (reference sequence). The CDR3 contains 16 residues. Germline trimming cut 2 bases from V and 4 bases from J; bases unmatched to any gene: 8.

The chain recombines TRBV6-5 with TRBJ2-3, with 8 nucleotides matching TRBD1. Germline-derived CDR1 and CDR2 are MNHEY and SVGAGI. The CDR3 is made up of 15 amino acids. V lost 6 bases, J lost 3 bases, and 8 bases stayed unmatched. The CDR3: CASSRGQETTDTQYF. The CDR3 DNA reads as TGTGCCAGCAGCCGGGGACAGGAAACGACAGATACGCAGTATTTT.

This chain connects TRBV7-9 to TRBJ2-7; the D is unclear. Looked up from germline, CDR1 is SEHNR and CDR2 is FQNEAQ (reference sequence). V shed 6 bases and J shed 3 bases, with 9 bases lying between them. CDR3 length equals 12 residues. This CDR3 is CASSSHHYEQYF. The CDR3 bases are TGTGCCAGCAGTTCCCATCACTACGAGCAGTACTTC.

The gene calls are TRBV2 and TRBJ1-1; D remains ambiguous. The V end lost 4 bases, the J end lost 3 bases, and 21 bases lay between the germline ends. CDR1 and CDR2 (germline): SNHLY, FYNNEI. The CDR3 has 17 amino acids. CDR3 in DNA: TGTGCCAGCAGTGGAAGGGTGCGGGAGAGAAGGCACACTGAAGCTTTCTTT. Protein sequence: CASSGRVRERRHTEAFF.

The V gene is TRBV11-3, the J gene TRBJ2-7; D not resolved. Germline V gene sequence: CDR1 SGHNT, CDR2 YENEEA. CDR3 length: 14 residues. The V end lost 6 bases, the J end lost 4 bases, and 16 bases lay between the germline ends. CDR3 protein: CASSFGGGEYEQYF. In DNA, the CDR3 is TGTGCCAGCAGTTTCGGTGGCGGCGAATACGAGCAGTACTTC.

The sample holds a few counts of this clone. V is TRBV25-1 and J is TRBJ2-5; the match to TRBD1 covers 7 bases. The trim removed 2 bases at V and 3 bases at J, leaving 6 bases unmatched. The CDR3 has 15 amino acids. Per germline, CDR1 MGHDK and CDR2 SYGVNS. The CDR3 DNA follows: TGTGCCAGCAGTGAAGTTACAGGGGAGAAAGAGACCCAGTACTTC. Amino acids: CASSEVTGEKETQYF. The full variable domain, in which reference TRBV25-1 and TRBJ2-5 provide the parts outside the CDR3, is EADIYQTPRYLVIGTGKKITLECSQTMGHDKMYWYQQDPGMELHLIHYSYGVNSTEKGDLSSESTVSRIRTEHFPLTLESARPSHTSQYLCASSEVTGEKETQYFGPGTRLLVL.

The V and J genes are TRBV7-9 and TRBJ2-7, with 7 bases that match TRBD2. After removal of 5 bases from V and 5 bases from J, the junction contained 18 bases not matched to a gene. Looked up from germline, CDR1 is SEHNR and CDR2 is FQNEAQ (reference sequence). This CDR3 has 17 amino acids. The CDR3: CASSQGPIGGSLNEQYF. CDR3 bases: TGTGCCAGCAGCCAAGGGCCTATAGGCGGGAGTCTAAACGAGCAGTACTTC.

Ten or more counts support this clone. The chain has TRBV14 and TRBJ2-7; 9 nucleotides match TRBD2. CDR1 and CDR2 (germline): SGHDN, FVKESK. V gave up 6 bases and J gave up 5 bases; unmatched junction bases: 11. The CDR3 has 15 amino acids. CDR3 protein: CASRSSGDPFDEQYF. CDR3 nucleotides: TGTGCCAGCAGGTCTAGCGGGGACCCTTTCGACGAGCAGTACTTC.

The chain combines TRBV10-3 with TRBJ2-5; the D gene is possibly TRBD2 (5 bases). Trimming stripped 3 bases from V and 8 bases from J, with 22 bases between. The CDR3 runs 16 residues. CDR1 ENHRY and CDR2 SYGVKD come from the germline V gene. CDR3 sequence: CAISEYVLRAPHTQYF. The CDR3 nucleotides read TGTGCCATCAGTGAATATGTTTTGAGGGCCCCCCACACCCAGTACTTC.

This clone came up a few times. DNA for the CDR3: TGTGCCAGCCGAGGACAGGCGGTCACTGAAGCTTTCTTT. It specifies CASRGQAVTEAFF. The chain links TRBV28 to TRBJ1-1; 7 positions match TRBD1. The CDR3 runs 13 residues. Germline loops: CDR1 MDHEN, CDR2 SYDVKM. V trimming: 8 bases; J trimming: 4 bases; junction bases outside the gene matches: 7.

V is TRBV10-3 and J is TRBJ2-3; tentative D call: TRBD1 (6 bases). Germline CDR1 ENHRY, CDR2 SYGVKD. The CDR3 is 16 residues long. The V end lost 3 bases, the J end lost 0 bases, and 13 bases lay between the germline ends. CDR3 protein: CAISDNRETSTDTQYF. CDR3 bases: TGTGCCATCAGTGACAACAGGGAGACTAGCACAGATACGCAGTATTTT.